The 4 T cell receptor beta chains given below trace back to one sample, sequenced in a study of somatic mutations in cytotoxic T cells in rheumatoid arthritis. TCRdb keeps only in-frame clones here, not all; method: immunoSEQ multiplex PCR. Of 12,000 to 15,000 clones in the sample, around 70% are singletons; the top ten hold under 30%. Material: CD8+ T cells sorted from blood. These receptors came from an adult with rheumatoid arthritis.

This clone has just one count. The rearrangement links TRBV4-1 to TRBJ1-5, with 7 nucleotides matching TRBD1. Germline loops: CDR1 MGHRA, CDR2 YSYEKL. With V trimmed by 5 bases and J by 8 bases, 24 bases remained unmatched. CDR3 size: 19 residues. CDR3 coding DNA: TGCGCCAGCAGCTACTCCGGGACAGAGTTCGAATCAAGGTCTAAGCCCCAGCATTTT. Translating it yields CASSYSGTEFESRSKPQHF.

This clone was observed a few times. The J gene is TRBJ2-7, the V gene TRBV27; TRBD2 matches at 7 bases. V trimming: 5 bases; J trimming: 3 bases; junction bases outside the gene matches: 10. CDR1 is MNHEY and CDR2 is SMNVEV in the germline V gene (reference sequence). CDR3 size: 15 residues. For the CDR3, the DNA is TGTGCCAGCAGTCCCGGGGGGTCCAGGGACTACGAGCAGTACTTC. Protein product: CASSPGGSRDYEQYF.

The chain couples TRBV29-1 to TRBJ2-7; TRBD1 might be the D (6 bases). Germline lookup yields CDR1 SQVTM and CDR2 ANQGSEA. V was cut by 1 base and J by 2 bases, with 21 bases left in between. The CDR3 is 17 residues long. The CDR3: CSVEVPLTGIGTYEQYF. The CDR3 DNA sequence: TGCAGCGTTGAAGTACCACTCACAGGGATAGGCACCTACGAGCAGTACTTC.

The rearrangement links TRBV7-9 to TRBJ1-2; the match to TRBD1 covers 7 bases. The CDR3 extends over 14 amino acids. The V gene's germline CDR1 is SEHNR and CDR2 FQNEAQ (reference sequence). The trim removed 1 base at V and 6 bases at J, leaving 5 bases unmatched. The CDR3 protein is CASSLGQGGNGYTF. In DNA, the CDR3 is TGTGCCAGCAGCTTAGGACAGGGCGGGAATGGCTACACCTTC.